This is a list of T cell receptor beta chains from one sample in a study of blood T cells in healthy people across ages. MiXCR, run by TCRdb on the 5' RACE reads, gives a single entry per CDR3 protein. This sample has roughly 700,000 distinct CDR3 sequences; roughly 50% occur once, and the top ten carry roughly 31%. What was sequenced was blood. The receptors originated from a woman between 55 and 75 years old in good health. Both conserved end residues are part of each CDR3. A D gene is named only where the DNA matches it firmly. The listing skips clone size in some rows; elsewhere it reads once, few, many or a size class.

D gene	clone size	V gene	J gene	CDR3 DNA	CDR3 protein
NA	few	TRBV7-7	TRBJ2-5	TGTGCTAGCAGCCTTGGGGTGATCGAGACCCAGTACTTC	CASSLGVIETQYF
NA	NA	TRBV11-2	TRBJ2-1	TGTGCCAGCAGCTCGATAGTGGTACCCTACAATGAGCAGTTCTTC	CASSSIVVPYNEQFF
TRBD2	few	TRBV27	TRBJ2-5	TGTGCCAGCAGTCCAAGGGTTGAGGGAGGGGACCAAGAGACCCAGTACTTC	CASSPRVEGGDQETQYF
NA	NA	TRBV5-1	TRBJ2-2	TGCGCCAGCAGCGCTACGGGAAACTCGAACACCGGGGAGCTGTTTTTT	CASSATGNSNTGELFF
NA	many	TRBV7-2	TRBJ2-5	TGTGCCAGCAGCTTAGCGATCTATGGGGCGGAGACCCAGTACTTC	CASSLAIYGAETQYF
TRBD2	once	TRBV5-1	TRBJ2-1	TGCGCCAGCAGCTTGGAGAGTAGTAGCGGGAGGGCCATTCGTCAGTTCTTC	CASSLESSSGRAIRQFF
NA	few	TRBV7-2	TRBJ1-2	TGTGCCAGCAGCTTCGAAGGGTATGGCTACACCTTC	CASSFEGYGYTF
NA	few	TRBV18	TRBJ2-5	TGTGCCAGCTCACCAGGGGTGGGACAAGAGACCCAGTACTTC	CASSPGVGQETQYF
TRBD1	NA	TRBV11-2	TRBJ1-5	TGTGCCAGCAGCCCAACAGGGGGAAGTCAGCCCCAGCATTTT	CASSPTGGSQPQHF
NA	many	TRBV7-9	TRBJ1-6	TGTGCCAGCAGCCAGCTGCGCTCACCCCTCCACTTT	CASSQLRSPLHF
TRBD2	NA	TRBV6-1	TRBJ2-3	TGTGCCAGCAGTGAAAGGACTAGCGGGGATCTTAACACAGATACGCAGTATTTT	CASSERTSGDLNTDTQYF
NA	few	TRBV11-2	TRBJ1-5	TGTGCCAGCAGCTCCCATACCCAGCCCCAGCATTTT	CASSSHTQPQHF
NA	few	TRBV5-1	TRBJ2-7	TGCGCCAGCAGCCCCCGACCGGGACGCGCCTACGAGCAGTACTTC	CASSPRPGRAYEQYF
TRBD1	many	TRBV29-1	TRBJ1-1	TGCAGCGTTGAAGGACGGGACAGGGTGAACACTGAAGCTTTCTTT	CSVEGRDRVNTEAFF
TRBD1	NA	TRBV2	TRBJ1-2	TGTGCCAGCAATCGACAGGGTGGTATCAATGGCTACACCTTC	CASNRQGGINGYTF
NA	many	TRBV27	TRBJ2-4	TGTGCCAGCAGTTTATTCGGGGGTATTACCCTAGCCAAAAACATTCAGTACTTC	CASSLFGGITLAKNIQYF
NA	NA	TRBV7-3	TRBJ1-2	TGTGCCAGCAGCCGTGGGTCCTCCAACTATGGCTACACCTTC	CASSRGSSNYGYTF
NA	NA	TRBV7-9	TRBJ2-2	TGTGCCAGCAGCTCCCGACAGTACACCGGGGAGCTGTTTTTT	CASSSRQYTGELFF
NA	NA	TRBV7-2	TRBJ2-5	TGTGCCAGCAGTCCCTCGGGAAGGGGCAGCCAAGAGACCCAGTACTTC	CASSPSGRGSQETQYF
NA	NA	TRBV7-2	TRBJ1-1	TGTGCCAGCAGCTTTATGTGGAGTGGCGCTTTCTTT	CASSFMWSGAFF
TRBD2	NA	TRBV14	TRBJ2-1	TGTGCCAGCAGCCAAGACGCGGGAGCCCGTTTCAATGAGCAGTTCTTC	CASSQDAGARFNEQFF
TRBD2	NA	TRBV28	TRBJ2-5	TGTGCCAGCAGTTTATCTAGCGGGAGGCCACAAGAGACCCAGTACTTC	CASSLSSGRPQETQYF
TRBD1	NA	TRBV20-1	TRBJ1-2	TGCAGTGCTCAAGCGGGACAGTATGGCTACACCTTC	CSAQAGQYGYTF
TRBD2	few	TRBV12-3/TRBV12-4	TRBJ2-1	TGTGCCAGCAGTTCCAGCGGGGGATCCTACAATGAGCAGTTCTTC	CASSSSGGSYNEQFF
TRBD2	NA	TRBV28	TRBJ2-7	TGTGCCAGCAGACGGACTAGCGGGGCTCCCTACGAGCAGTACTTC	CASRRTSGAPYEQYF
TRBD1	NA	TRBV18	TRBJ2-1	TGTGCCAGCTCACCACAAGGACAGGCTTCCTACAGTGAGCAGTTCTTC	CASSPQGQASYSEQFF
TRBD2	NA	TRBV20-1	TRBJ2-3	TGCAGTGCAATCCCCCTAATAGCGGGAGGGCCCACAGATACGCAGTATTTT	CSAIPLIAGGPTDTQYF
TRBD2	NA	TRBV7-8	TRBJ2-1	TGTGCCAGCACCCCGGGGGGAAGCAATGAGCAGTTCTTC	CASTPGGSNEQFF
NA	once	TRBV30	TRBJ1-2	TGTGCCTGGAGTCCCCTGGTACTGAGCTACACCTTC	CAWSPLVLSYTF
TRBD1	NA	TRBV15	TRBJ2-7	TGTGCCACCAGCACTACAGGGGACGAGCAGTACTTC	CATSTTGDEQYF
TRBD2	NA	TRBV7-2	TRBJ2-5	TGTGCCAGCAGCCGTTATACTAGCGGACAAGAGACCCAGTACTTC	CASSRYTSGQETQYF
TRBD2	NA	TRBV7-7	TRBJ2-5	TGTGCCAGCAGCTTAGGGCGATTTAGCGGGAGTGGGAAAAATGAGCAGTACTTC	CASSLGRFSGSGKNEQYF
TRBD2	few	TRBV4-1	TRBJ2-5	TGCGCCAGCAGCCAACGACTAGCGGGAGAAGGGGGGCTCCAAGAGACCCAGTACTTC	CASSQRLAGEGGLQETQYF
NA	NA	TRBV20-1	TRBJ1-2	TGCAGTGCTAGAGGGGGAGAAACTAACTATGGCTACACCTTC	CSARGGETNYGYTF
NA	NA	TRBV10-3	TRBJ1-4	TGTGCCATCAGTGACGGGGTTCGTAATGAAAAACTGTTTTTT	CAISDGVRNEKLFF
TRBD1	NA	TRBV20-1	TRBJ2-1	TGCAGTGCTGGCTGGGACAGGTTGTACAATGAGCAGTTCTTC	CSAGWDRLYNEQFF
NA	NA	TRBV28	TRBJ2-7	TGTGCCAGCGGACGTAACGAGCAGTACTTC	CASGRNEQYF
NA	many	TRBV12-3/TRBV12-4	TRBJ2-3	TGTGCCAGCAGTCGTCCGGGGCAGAACCCGCAGTATTTT	CASSRPGQNPQYF
NA	few	TRBV27	TRBJ2-5	TGTGCCAGCAGTTTGTTCGGGACCAATAGAGAGACCCAGTACTTC	CASSLFGTNRETQYF
NA	once	TRBV3-1	TRBJ2-3	TGTGCCAGCAGCCAAGATCGAAGAGGCCCGGGGGATACGCAGTATTTT	CASSQDRRGPGDTQYF
NA	once	TRBV2	TRBJ2-3	TGTGCCTCTAGGGAAGTCCGACAGGGCACAGATACGCAGTATTTT	CASREVRQGTDTQYF
TRBD1	few	TRBV7-2	TRBJ2-1	TGTGCCAGCAGCCCCGCCGGGACAGGGCCTTACAATGAGCAGTTCTTC	CASSPAGTGPYNEQFF
NA	NA	TRBV27	TRBJ1-2	TGTGCCAGCATGGGGGAAGAAACTTATGGCTACACCTTC	CASMGEETYGYTF
TRBD2	NA	TRBV29-1	TRBJ2-5	TGCAGCGTTGATTACCAGCGGGGATACAATGAGCAGTACTTC	CSVDYQRGYNEQYF
NA	few	TRBV2	TRBJ2-7	TGTGCCAGCGCCCCCCAAGGGGCCTACGAGCAGTACTTC	CASAPQGAYEQYF
TRBD1	few	TRBV28	TRBJ1-4	TGTGCCAGCAGTGTACGACAGGGAAATGAAAAACTGTTTTTT	CASSVRQGNEKLFF
NA	few	TRBV15	TRBJ2-1	TGTGCCACCAGCGGGGGGGGACAGGCGAACAATGAGCAGTTCTTC	CATSGGGQANNEQFF
TRBD1	few	TRBV7-2	TRBJ2-1	TGTGCCAGCAGCTTAGTACCGGGACAGAAAAACAATGAGCAGTTCTTC	CASSLVPGQKNNEQFF
NA	few	TRBV10-3	TRBJ2-4	TGTGCCATCAGTGATGGGGGAGCATACATCAAAAACATTCAGTACTTC	CAISDGGAYIKNIQYF